Listed here are 15 T cell receptor beta chains from one sample, sequenced in a study of tumor T cells in aggressive B-cell lymphoma. Produced via immunoSEQ multiplex PCR; TCRdb's table is partial and in-frame only. The table lists a few hundred clones, 75% to 90% of them singletons. Sequencing was done on a sample of tumor tissue. The receptors shown here come from an adult with diffuse large B cell lymphoma.

This chain uses TRBV30 with TRBJ1-4, with 10 bases fitting TRBD1. V trimming: 1 base; J trimming: 8 bases; junction bases outside the gene matches: 4. Germline V gene data show CDR1 as GTSNPN and CDR2 as SVGIG (reference sequence). This CDR3 is built from 14 residues. As DNA, the CDR3 is TGTGCCTGGAGTGAGGGACAGGGGACGGAAAAACTGTTTTTT. Amino acids: CAWSEGQGTEKLFF.

V and J are TRBV18 and TRBJ2-5; the D gene is possibly TRBD2 (5 bases). CDR3 size: 13 residues. Trimming pared 3 bases from V and 4 bases from J, leaving 9 bases between. The germline V gene has CDR1 KGHSH and CDR2 LQKENI. CDR3 in amino acids: CASSPRGVETQYF. The DNA for the CDR3 is TGTGCCAGCTCACCTCGGGGTGTAGAGACCCAGTACTTC.

The rearrangement links TRBV29-1 to TRBJ1-6; D gene unclear. The CDR3 extends over 14 amino acids. The V and J ends lost 5 bases and 0 bases respectively, with 8 bases between them. Germline V gene data show CDR1 as SQVTM and CDR2 as ANQGSEA. CDR3 nucleotide sequence: TGCAGCGTTACGGGGAGCTCCTATAATTCACCCCTCCACTTT. It encodes CSVTGSSYNSPLHF. The variable domain in full, with the rest retrieved from reference TRBV29-1 and TRBJ1-6, is SAVISQKPSRDICQRGTSLTIQCQVDSQVTMMFWYRQQPGQSLTLIATANQGSEATYESGFVIDKFPISRPNLTFSTLTVSNMSPEDSSIYLCSVTGSSYNSPLHFGNGTRLTVT.

The sample holds a few counts of this clone. The chain couples TRBV29-1 to TRBJ2-2, with 7 bases fitting TRBD1. V shed 6 bases, J shed 5 bases, and the junction held 6 bases outside the gene matches. The CDR3 totals 13 residues. CDR1 SQVTM and CDR2 ANQGSEA come from the germline V gene. This CDR3 reads CSVRKTGTGELFF. In nucleotides, the CDR3 is TGCAGCGTACGCAAGACAGGGACCGGGGAGCTGTTTTTT.

The rearrangement joins TRBV6-5 to TRBJ2-1; D is possibly TRBD2 (6 bases). This CDR3 spans 16 amino acids. Trimming pared 0 bases from V and 5 bases from J, leaving 14 bases between. Germline lookup yields CDR1 MNHEY and CDR2 SVGAGI. The CDR3 reads CASSYSGSGGHNEQFF. CDR3 DNA sequence: TGTGCCAGCAGTTACTCTGGTAGCGGTGGACACAATGAGCAGTTCTTC.

V is TRBV7-7 and J is TRBJ2-3, with D possibly being TRBD1 (5 bases). Trimming removed 1 base at V and 4 bases at J, with 6 bases between. The CDR3 length is 13 residues. Germline V CDR1 and CDR2: SSHAT, FNYEAQ (reference sequence). The DNA of the CDR3 is TGTGCCAGCAGCTTAGGACAGTCAGATACGCAGTATTTT. This gives the protein CASSLGQSDTQYF. Full variable domain (outside the CDR3, taken from reference TRBV7-7 and TRBJ2-3): GAGVSQSPRYKVTKRGQDVTLRCDPISSHATLYWYQQALGQGPEFLTYFNYEAQPDKSGLPSDRFSAERPEGSISTLTIQRTEQRDSAMYRCASSLGQSDTQYFGPGTRLTVL.

The gene calls are TRBV2 and TRBJ2-1, with 11 bases aligning to TRBD2. Per germline, CDR1 SNHLY and CDR2 FYNNEI. The CDR3 is 15 residues long. Germline trimming cut 1 base from V and 4 bases from J; bases unmatched to any gene: 0. The CDR3 here is CASSEGTSGYNEQFF. The CDR3 DNA is TGTGCCAGCAGTGAAGGGACTAGCGGGTACAATGAGCAGTTCTTC.

The chain joins TRBV9 to TRBJ2-6; D unresolved. Trimming removed 7 bases from V and 5 bases from J, with 25 bases in between. Germline V CDR1 and CDR2: SGDLS, YYNGEE. CDR3 length equals 18 residues. The CDR3 region is CASPQVYSKQSRANVLTF. The CDR3 DNA reads TGTGCCAGCCCTCAGGTGTACTCAAAACAAAGTCGGGCCAACGTCCTGACTTTC.

This sequence joins TRBV6-5 and TRBJ2-7, with D possibly matching TRBD1 (5 bases). Trimming shortened V by 1 base and J by 0 bases, and 10 bases separated the two germline ends. Germline CDR1 reads MNHEY; CDR2 reads SVGAGI. The CDR3 is made up of 15 amino acids. The CDR3 is CASSYYPDSSYEQYF. Here the CDR3 DNA reads TGTGCCAGCAGTTACTACCCTGACAGCTCCTACGAGCAGTACTTC.

The V call is TRBV7-2, the J call TRBJ1-2; 9 positions match TRBD1. CDR3 length: 14 residues. Losses at the gene ends were 5 bases for V and 5 bases for J; bases not matched to a gene: 6. Germline V gene sequence: CDR1 SGHTA, CDR2 FQGNSA. CDR3 region: CASSHLTGGYGYTF. In nucleotides, the CDR3 is TGTGCCAGCAGCCACCTGACAGGGGGATATGGCTACACCTTC.

The chain recombines TRBV13 with TRBJ2-7, with 10 nucleotides matching TRBD1. Germline CDR1 reads PRHDT; CDR2 reads FYEKMQ (reference sequence). The CDR3 sequence is 14 residues long. The V gene end was trimmed by 4 bases and the J gene end by 6 bases; junction bases not matched to a gene: 6. The CDR3 nucleotides read TGTGCCAGCAGCTCAGGACAGGGGGGTCTCGAGCAGTACTTC. It translates to CASSSGQGGLEQYF.

The chain links TRBV13 to TRBJ1-5; D is perhaps TRBD1 (6 bases). V lost 5 bases to trimming and J lost 6 bases, with 20 bases between them. This CDR3 comprises 16 residues. Germline CDR1 reads PRHDT; CDR2 reads FYEKMQ (reference sequence). For the CDR3, the DNA is TGTGCCAGCAGCCCGGGGGGCAATAACCCCATTCAGCCCCAGCATTTT. It is translated as CASSPGGNNPIQPQHF.

The chain recombines TRBV5-6 with TRBJ2-3; 11 nucleotides match TRBD2. Germline V CDR1 and CDR2: SGHDT, YYEEEE. J gave up 7 bases and V 4 bases, and 8 bases lay outside the gene matches. CDR3 size: 15 residues. The CDR3: CASSLRLAGRHTQYF. Written as DNA, the CDR3 is TGTGCCAGCAGCCTGAGACTAGCGGGGAGGCATACGCAGTATTTT.

This chain uses TRBV5-8 with TRBJ1-1; 8 bases agree with TRBD1. The CDR3 is made up of 16 amino acids. Germline-derived CDR1 and CDR2 are SGHTS and YDEGEE. Trimming cost V 2 bases and J 0 bases; bases outside gene matches: 6. The CDR3: CASSFGQGWVNTEAFF. The CDR3 region has the DNA TGTGCCAGCAGCTTCGGACAGGGATGGGTGAACACTGAAGCTTTCTTT.

As to this clone: In this CDR3 the conserved last residue, phenylalanine or tryptophan, is missing, so a read error is likely. It is unclear where the CDR3 begins or ends on the DNA, so no DNA is shown, and the CDR3 is as TCRdb lists it. The chain uses TRBV18 and TRBJ2-7; no DNA check was done on the table's D call, TRBD2. The CDR3 is 10 residues long, ends included. The V gene's germline CDR1 is KGHSH and CDR2 LQKENI. The CDR3 loop is CASSPPRWRI.